The 8 T cell receptor beta chains reported below all come from one sample, sequenced in a study of sequential checkpoint blockade in melanoma. The protocol was immunoSEQ multiplex PCR, while the TCRdb copy is restricted to in-frame clones and leaves out a portion. The sample lists fewer than 45,000 clones, more than 80% seen once, with 9% to 15% in the top ten. Noted treatment: randomized to nivolumab then ipilimumab (arm A) or the reverse (arm B). Material: CD8+ T cells sorted from blood (inferred from file names), obtained from a patient given nivolumab and ipilimumab in sequence. The receptor set was obtained from a human donor with melanoma.

The genes are TRBV27 and TRBJ2-1; maybe TRBD2 (6 bases). V was trimmed by 3 bases and J by 11 bases, leaving 11 bases between them. In germline, CDR1 is MNHEY, CDR2 SMNVEV (reference sequence). The CDR3 covers 12 residues. The CDR3 sequence is CASSFWGDQQFF. In nucleotides, the CDR3 is TGTGCCAGCAGTTTTTGGGGGGATCAGCAGTTCTTC.

Worth noting for this clone: Other DNA sequences within the sample encode an identical CDR3. The CDR3 region has the DNA TGTGCCAGCAGTTTAACAGCTAACTATGGCTACACCTTC. Its translation is CASSLTANYGYTF. The J gene is TRBJ1-2, the V gene TRBV27; D is unresolved. Germline CDR1 is MNHEY and CDR2 is SMNVEV (reference sequence). V lost 2 bases and J lost 0, with 4 bases in between. The length of the CDR3 is 13 residues.

The chain employs TRBV27 and TRBJ2-7; 10 bases are shared with TRBD2. Germline lookup yields CDR1 MNHEY and CDR2 SMNVEV (reference sequence). The CDR3 sequence is 17 residues long. J gave up 3 bases and V 3 bases, and 11 bases lay outside the gene matches. In DNA form, the CDR3 reads TGTGCCAGCAGTTTGCGTTTTAGGGCTAGCGGGAGCTACGAGCAGTACTTC. The encoded protein is CASSLRFRASGSYEQYF.

The genes are TRBV4-1 and TRBJ2-2, with TRBD2 identical over 9 bases. With 1 base clipped from V and 6 bases from J, the junction kept 6 bases outside the gene matches. The CDR3 spans 16 residues. Germline assignment: CDR1 MGHRA and CDR2 YSYEKL. CDR3 region: CASSQVGGRAAGELFF. The CDR3, as DNA: TGCGCCAGCAGCCAAGTTGGCGGGAGGGCCGCCGGGGAGCTGTTTTTT.

For the CDR3, the DNA is TGTGCCAGCAGCCCGACAGGGAGGAATGAGCAGTTCTTC. Translating gives CASSPTGRNEQFF. The chain links TRBV13 to TRBJ2-1, with D possibly TRBD1 on 7 matching bases. V was clipped by 5 bases and J by 7 bases, with 12 bases between them. CDR3 length equals 13 residues. From germline, CDR1 is PRHDT and CDR2 FYEKMQ (reference sequence).

The chain recombines TRBV27 with TRBJ1-5; 9 nucleotides align to TRBD1. The ends lost 4 bases at V and 4 bases at J; junction bases unmatched: 5. The CDR3 covers 15 residues. From germline, CDR1 is MNHEY and CDR2 SMNVEV (reference sequence). The CDR3 nucleotides read TGTGCCAGCAGTTATACAGGGGGCGGGAATCAGCCCCAGCATTTT. Translation gives CASSYTGGGNQPQHF.

The gene calls are TRBV27 and TRBJ2-2; D might be TRBD2 (6 bases). Per the germline V gene, CDR1 is MNHEY and CDR2 is SMNVEV (reference sequence). This CDR3 has 12 residues. Trimming left V 8 bases short and J 7 bases short, with 11 bases between. CDR3 sequence: CASGGLGGELFF. The CDR3 nucleotides read TGTGCCAGCGGAGGGCTCGGCGGGGAGCTGTTTTTT.

The J gene is TRBJ1-2, the V gene TRBV6-5, with D possibly TRBD1 on 6 matching bases. This CDR3 has 14 residues. CDR1 is MNHEY and CDR2 is SVGAGI in the germline V gene. With 0 bases removed from V and 4 bases from J, the gap between germline ends came to 9 bases. The CDR3 DNA is TGTGCCAGCAGTTACTCGGGCAGGGGCTATGGCTACACCTTC. As protein: CASSYSGRGYGYTF.